The 12 T cell receptor beta chains presented below share a single source sample, sequenced in a study of CD8 T cells in Susac syndrome. A quantity of about 0.5 to 1 ug RNA underwent reverse transcription using random hexamers. TCRdb itself ran the immunoSEQ multiplex PCR reads through MiXCR, one entry per CDR3 protein. Of about 160,000 distinct CDR3 sequences listed, roughly 95% were seen once; the top ten hold around 0.093%. Sample: CD4+ T cells from PBMCs. These receptor sequences come from a human donor with multiple sclerosis.

The genes are TRBV4-3 and TRBJ1-5; D is ambiguous. V shed 0 bases and J shed 3 bases, with 9 bases lying between them. The V gene's germline CDR1 is LGHNA and CDR2 YSLEER. This CDR3 has 15 amino acids. As DNA, the CDR3 is TGCGCCAGCAGCCAAGACAACAGCCTCAATCAGCCCCAGCATTTT. Its protein is CASSQDNSLNQPQHF.

The chain links TRBV3-1 to TRBJ2-1; D not resolved. The CDR3 extends over 15 amino acids. Looked up from germline, CDR1 is LGHDT and CDR2 is YNNKEL (reference sequence). Trimming removed 3 bases at V and 3 bases at J, with 12 bases between. The chain's CDR3 is CASSQGPFNYNEQFF. The CDR3 DNA follows: TGTGCCAGCAGCCAGGGCCCCTTTAACTACAATGAGCAGTTCTTC.

This chain links TRBV28 with TRBJ1-1, with a weak D call TRBD1 (5 bases). The CDR3 length is 14 residues. V was pared by 4 bases and J by 2 bases, with 11 bases between. Germline values: CDR1 MDHEN, CDR2 SYDVKM. CDR3 nucleotide sequence: TGTGCCAGCAGTTCAGGGCAACTCAACACTGAAGCTTTCTTT. Translated: CASSSGQLNTEAFF.

V and J are TRBV20-1 and TRBJ1-1, with D unresolved. CDR1 is DFQATT and CDR2 is SNEGSKA in the germline V gene (reference sequence). This CDR3 comprises 11 residues. V was pared by 4 bases and J by 1 base, with 4 bases between. This CDR3 reads CSAIENTEAFF. CDR3 in DNA: TGCAGTGCTATCGAGAACACTGAAGCTTTCTTT.

The chain couples TRBV7-2 to TRBJ2-5; D is unclear. Looked up from germline, CDR1 is SGHTA and CDR2 is FQGNSA. Trimming removed 1 base at V and 1 base at J, with 10 bases between. The CDR3 runs 15 residues. The CDR3 spells CASSLVPAVQETQYF. CDR3 coding DNA: TGTGCCAGCAGCTTAGTCCCTGCCGTCCAAGAGACCCAGTACTTC.

The chain employs TRBV7-8 and TRBJ2-2; 8 nucleotides agree with TRBD2. The V and J ends lost 5 bases and 2 bases, in that order; junction bases with no gene match: 4. CDR1 is SGHVS, CDR2 FQNEAQ, per germline. The CDR3 totals 15 residues. The CDR3 DNA is TGTGCCAGCAGCCCCGGACTAGCCAACACCGGGGAGCTGTTTTTT. Protein sequence: CASSPGLANTGELFF. The variable domain in full, with the rest retrieved from reference TRBV7-8 and TRBJ2-2, is GAGVSQSPRYKVAKRGQDVALRCDPISGHVSLFWYQQALGQGPEFLTYFQNEAQLDKSGLPSDRFFAERPEGSVSTLKIQRTQQEDSAVYLCASSPGLANTGELFFGEGSRLTVL.

The rearrangement uses TRBV2 and TRBJ2-7; D unresolved. From germline, CDR1 is SNHLY and CDR2 FYNNEI. V gave up 7 bases and J gave up 6 bases, with 19 bases separating them. This CDR3 is built from 14 residues. CDR3 in amino acids: CASNRRSSASEQYF. For the CDR3, the DNA is TGTGCCAGCAACCGGCGGAGTTCAGCTAGCGAGCAGTACTTC. The full variable domain, with the rest looked up from reference TRBV2 and TRBJ2-7, is EPEVTQTPSHQVTQMGQEVILRCVPISNHLYFYWYRQILGQKVEFLVSFYNNEISEKSEIFDDQFSVERPDGSNFTLKIRSTKLEDSAMYFCASNRRSSASEQYFGPGTRLTVT.

V gene TRBV29-1 combines with J gene TRBJ1-2, with 8 bases aligning to TRBD1. Germline V gives CDR1 SQVTM, CDR2 ANQGSEA. This CDR3 has 13 residues. V lost 3 bases to trimming and J lost 4 bases; unmatched junction nucleotides: 4. The CDR3 spells CSVDKTGVYGYTF. The CDR3 coding sequence is TGCAGCGTTGATAAGACAGGGGTCTATGGCTACACCTTC.

The chain uses TRBV24-1 and TRBJ2-2; TRBD2 matches 11 bases. Germline V CDR1 and CDR2: KGHDR, SFDVKD. V shed 7 bases, J shed 3 bases, and the junction held 12 bases outside the gene matches. CDR3 size: 18 residues. The CDR3 spells CATSPGRLAGFDTGELFF. The DNA of the CDR3 is TGTGCCACCAGCCCAGGACGACTAGCGGGATTTGACACCGGGGAGCTGTTTTTT.

The chain couples TRBV12-5 to TRBJ2-3, with D uncertain. With 6 bases removed from V and 1 base from J, the gap between germline ends came to 5 bases. CDR3 length: 12 residues. Germline V CDR1 and CDR2: LGHNT, FRNRAP. CDR3 residues: CASGVGTDTQYF. The CDR3 DNA reads TGTGCTAGTGGGGTAGGCACAGATACGCAGTATTTT.

This chain links TRBV4-3 with TRBJ2-7; D gene uncertain. The CDR3 loop spans 13 amino acids. Deletions cut 0 bases from V and 4 bases from J, with 7 bases between. Looked up from germline, CDR1 is LGHNA and CDR2 is YSLEER. CDR3 amino acids: CASSQDSRYEQYF. In DNA form, the CDR3 reads TGCGCCAGCAGCCAAGATTCCCGTTACGAGCAGTACTTC.

The chain employs TRBV20-1 and TRBJ2-5; 7 bases line up with TRBD2. Germline V gene sequence: CDR1 DFQATT, CDR2 SNEGSKA (reference sequence). V trimming: 4 bases; J trimming: 5 bases; junction bases outside the gene matches: 16. CDR3 size: 16 residues. The CDR3 loop is CSANPTWGEGPETQYF. Here the CDR3 DNA reads TGCAGTGCTAACCCCACATGGGGGGAGGGCCCCGAGACCCAGTACTTC.